This record concerns one T cell receptor (beta chain) sequence. The sample comes from a study of blood T cell repertoires in COVID-19. The overall study: Donors in the United States, Italy and Spain gave samples during acute or convalescent COVID-19.

Original processing notes: Nucleated cell number was recorded as an estimate derived from reference gene primer amplification. Repertoires were generated with immunoSEQ multiplex PCR, while TCRdb's copy carries only in-frame clones and drops some. Clone size and V and J calls were adopted from that table, with D and trimming inferred from the DNA. The table shows 160,000 or so clones, with 81% occurring only once. This CDR3 contains 17 residues. The germline gives CDR1 SGDLS, CDR2 YYNGEE. V dropped 2 bases and J dropped 2; count of bases not matched to a gene: 9. Participant ages covered roughly 18 to 90 years across 25 or so US areas. The study assigned cohorts using participant-reported clinical history.

The specimen sequenced was PBMCs or T cells enriched from blood (not recorded which). This chain uses TRBV9 with TRBJ2-3, with 9 bases identical to TRBD2. This sequence originates from a woman in her thirties or forties with acute COVID-19. The CDR3 nucleotides read TGTGCCAGCAGCGTGATGGGAAGCGGGAGGCCCACAGATACGCAGTATTTT. It specifies CASSVMGSGRPTDTQYF.